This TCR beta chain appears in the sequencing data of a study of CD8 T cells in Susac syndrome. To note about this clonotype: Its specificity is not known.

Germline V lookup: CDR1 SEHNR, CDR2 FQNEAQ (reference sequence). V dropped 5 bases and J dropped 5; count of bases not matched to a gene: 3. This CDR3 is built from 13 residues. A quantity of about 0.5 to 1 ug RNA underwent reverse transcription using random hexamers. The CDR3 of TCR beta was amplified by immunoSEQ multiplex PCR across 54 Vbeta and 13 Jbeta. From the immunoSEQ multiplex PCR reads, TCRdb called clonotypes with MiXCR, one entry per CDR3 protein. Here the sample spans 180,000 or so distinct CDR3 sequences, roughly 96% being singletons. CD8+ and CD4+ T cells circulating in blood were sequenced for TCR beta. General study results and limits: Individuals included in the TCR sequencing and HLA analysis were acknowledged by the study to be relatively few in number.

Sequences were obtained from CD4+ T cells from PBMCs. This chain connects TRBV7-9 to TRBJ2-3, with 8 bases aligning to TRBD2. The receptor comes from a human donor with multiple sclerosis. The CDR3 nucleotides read TGTGCCAGCAGCCTGAGCGGGAGAGATACGCAGTATTTT. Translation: CASSLSGRDTQYF.